A single sample gave rise to the 22 T cell receptor beta chains below, sequenced in a study of PD-L1 blockade in urothelial cancer. Documented time point: pretreatment peripheral blood. Clones were read by immunoSEQ multiplex PCR, and TCRdb kept only the in-frame ones, dropping some. The sample holds some 90,000 clones, roughly 90% seen once. Specimen: PBMCs, collected around atezolizumab (anti-PD-L1) treatment. The receptors were sampled from a woman of 80 years or more with urothelial cancer.

The chain is built from TRBV19 and TRBJ2-1; 7 bases agree with TRBD2. With V trimmed by 5 bases and J by 4 bases, 11 bases remained unmatched. Germline V gene lookup returns CDR1 LNHDA and CDR2 SQIVND (reference sequence). The CDR3 spans 16 residues. CDR3 sequence reads: CASSQEAREGYNEQFF. The CDR3 nucleotides are TGTGCCAGTAGTCAGGAGGCCAGGGAGGGGTACAATGAGCAGTTCTTC.

The J gene is TRBJ1-1, the V gene TRBV27, with 8 positions matching TRBD1. The trim removed 6 bases at V and 6 bases at J, leaving 9 bases unmatched. This CDR3 spans 14 amino acids. Germline CDR1 MNHEY, CDR2 SMNVEV (reference sequence). In DNA, the CDR3 is TGTGCCAGCAGGCCGGACAGGGTCTATCCTGAAGCTTTCTTT. Translation gives CASRPDRVYPEAFF.

This clone was seen only a few times. The CDR3 sequence is CSFRQGTEAFF. The CDR3 DNA reads TGCAGCTTTAGACAGGGCACTGAAGCTTTCTTT. The V call is TRBV29-1, the J call TRBJ1-1; the match to TRBD1 covers 7 bases. Looked up from germline, CDR1 is SQVTM and CDR2 is ANQGSEA. The CDR3 length is 11 residues. V shed 8 bases, J shed 4 bases, and the junction held 4 bases outside the gene matches. Based on the CDR3 plus reference TRBV29-1 and TRBJ1-1, the full variable domain is SAVISQKPSRDICQRGTSLTIQCQVDSQVTMMFWYRQQPGQSLTLIATANQGSEATYESGFVIDKFPISRPNLTFSTLTVSNMSPEDSSIYLCSFRQGTEAFFGQGTRLTVV.

V usage is TRBV7-8 and J usage is TRBJ1-1; D possibly corresponds to TRBD1 (6 bases). Germline V gives CDR1 SGHVS, CDR2 FQNEAQ. Trimming cost V 2 bases and J 4 bases, with 11 bases left between them. This CDR3 has 14 residues. CDR3 nucleotide sequence: TGTGCCAGCAGCTTATCAGGGGCCGGCACTGAAGCTTTCTTT. It encodes CASSLSGAGTEAFF.

DNA of the CDR3: TGCGCCAGCAGCTTGTTCTCCGGGACAGACCAAGAGACCCAGTACTTC. As protein: CASSLFSGTDQETQYF. J is TRBJ2-5 and V is TRBV5-1; TRBD1 aligns across 7 bases. Germline assignment: CDR1 SGHRS and CDR2 YFSETQ. This CDR3 contains 16 residues. The V segment lost 1 base and the J segment 0 bases; nucleotides outside the gene matches: 6.

The CDR3 protein is CASSTRGGGNEKLFF. CDR3 DNA: TGTGCCAGCAGCACTAGGGGGGGAGGGAATGAAAAACTGTTTTTT. This sequence joins TRBV28 and TRBJ1-4; weak D call: TRBD1 (6 bases). Looked up from germline, CDR1 is MDHEN and CDR2 is SYDVKM. V was shortened by 6 bases and J by 5 bases, with 16 bases between the two germline ends. The CDR3 extends over 15 amino acids.

This sequence joins TRBV5-4 and TRBJ2-7; D is unresolved. Trimming took off 4 bases at V and 2 bases at J, with 16 bases between the two ends. In germline, CDR1 is SGHNT, CDR2 YYREEE (reference sequence). The CDR3 is made up of 15 amino acids. CDR3 DNA: TGTGCCAGCAGCCCCTCTAGAGGCCTAACCTACGAGCAGTACTTC. Protein: CASSPSRGLTYEQYF.

The rearrangement uses TRBV25-1 and TRBJ2-2; 10 nucleotides line up with TRBD2. Trimming removed 3 bases from V and 6 bases from J; junction bases left unmatched: 13. Germline V lookup: CDR1 MGHDK, CDR2 SYGVNS. The CDR3 totals 18 residues. CDR3 protein: CASSEAGVASGRAGELFF. CDR3 DNA: TGTGCCAGCAGTGAGGCGGGAGTGGCTAGCGGGAGAGCCGGGGAGCTGTTTTTT.

The chain uses TRBV28 and TRBJ2-7; 7 bases map to TRBD2. Germline V gene sequence: CDR1 MDHEN, CDR2 SYDVKM. CDR3 length: 15 residues. V trimming: 2 bases; J trimming: 2 bases; junction bases outside the gene matches: 6. Here the CDR3 reads CASSLGGAGPYEQYF. For the CDR3, the DNA is TGTGCCAGCAGTTTAGGAGGAGCGGGACCCTACGAGCAGTACTTC.

The chain links TRBV19 to TRBJ1-4, with a possible D match to TRBD1 (5 bases). The germline V and J ends were trimmed by 5 bases and 7 bases, with 20 bases remaining between them. The CDR3 runs 16 residues. Germline V gene lookup returns CDR1 LNHDA and CDR2 SQIVND (reference sequence). The CDR3 loop is CASSLPSGGRGEKLFF. CDR3 DNA sequence: TGTGCCAGTAGTCTCCCATCCGGTGGAAGGGGTGAAAAACTGTTTTTT. Complete variable domain (other parts from reference TRBV19 and TRBJ1-4): DGGITQSPKYLFRKEGQNVTLSCEQNLNHDAMYWYRQDPGQGLRLIYYSQIVNDFQKGDIAEGYSVSREKKESFPLTVTSAQKNPTAFYLCASSLPSGGRGEKLFFGSGTQLSVL.

The chain carries TRBV18 and TRBJ1-1; 8 positions agree with TRBD1. The CDR3 is 16 amino acids. Germline trimming cut 0 bases from V and 7 bases from J; bases unmatched to any gene: 10. CDR1 KGHSH and CDR2 LQKENI come from the germline V gene. CDR3 amino acids: CASSPPTGGGTGEAFF. CDR3 coding DNA: TGTGCCAGCTCACCACCGACCGGAGGAGGGACAGGTGAAGCTTTCTTT.

The V gene is TRBV2, the J gene TRBJ2-7; TRBD1 is a possible D gene (6 bases). V lost 4 bases to trimming and J lost 2 bases, with 12 bases between them. The length of the CDR3 is 14 residues. CDR1 and CDR2 (germline): SNHLY, FYNNEI. CDR3 sequence reads: CASSAGQMTYEQYF. CDR3 DNA sequence: TGTGCCAGCAGTGCGGGACAAATGACCTACGAGCAGTACTTC.

This chain uses TRBV6-1 with TRBJ2-1; 13 nucleotides agree with TRBD2. V lost 8 bases to trimming and J lost 5 bases; unmatched junction nucleotides: 6. Germline-derived CDR1 and CDR2 are MNHNS and SASEGT. CDR3 length: 15 residues. As DNA, the CDR3 is TGTGCCAGCGGGAAGGGACTAGCGGGGAACAATGAGCAGTTCTTC. This encodes CASGKGLAGNNEQFF.

The chain couples TRBV29-1 to TRBJ2-1; TRBD2 might be the D (6 bases). The germline CDR1 and CDR2 sequences are SQVTM and ANQGSEA. The CDR3 sequence is 14 residues long. V dropped 2 bases and J dropped 4 bases, with 12 bases sitting between them. CDR3 in DNA: TGCAGCGTTGAAACTAGCTTCCCGTACAATGAGCAGTTCTTC. It encodes CSVETSFPYNEQFF.

V usage is TRBV19 and J usage is TRBJ2-3, with 7 bases fitting TRBD2. The CDR3 is 20 amino acids. V dropped 3 bases and J dropped 5; count of bases not matched to a gene: 23. Germline assignment: CDR1 LNHDA and CDR2 SQIVND (reference sequence). The CDR3 reads CASSIQRIGVAGKGGDTQYF. The CDR3, as DNA: TGTGCCAGTAGTATCCAAAGGATTGGGGTAGCGGGCAAGGGCGGAGATACGCAGTATTTT.

The rearrangement uses TRBV19 and TRBJ1-5; D not certain. V gave up 2 bases and J gave up 4 bases, with 12 bases separating them. CDR3 length equals 15 residues. Germline V gene data show CDR1 as LNHDA and CDR2 as SQIVND (reference sequence). The CDR3 loop reads CASSIRGPGNQPQHF. CDR3 nucleotides: TGTGCCAGTAGTATACGAGGGCCGGGGAATCAGCCCCAGCATTTT.

V usage is TRBV28 and J usage is TRBJ2-7; possibly TRBD2 for D (6 bases). V was clipped by 7 bases and J by 5 bases, with 12 bases between them. Germline V gene data show CDR1 as MDHEN and CDR2 as SYDVKM. The CDR3 runs 12 residues. In DNA, the CDR3 is TGTGCCAGCACCACTAGCTTCCACGAGCAGTACTTC. Its translation is CASTTSFHEQYF.

The CDR3 sequence: CASSPVRTGELFF. As DNA, the CDR3 is TGTGCCAGCTCGCCAGTTCGGACCGGGGAGCTGTTTTTT. The chain employs TRBV18 and TRBJ2-2; no firm D call. CDR1 is KGHSH, CDR2 LQKENI, per germline. The CDR3 sequence is 13 residues long. Trimming left V 6 bases short and J 5 bases short, with 10 bases between.

The chain joins TRBV7-9 to TRBJ2-7; 7 bases are shared with TRBD1. V was pared by 2 bases and J by 2 bases, with 6 bases of the junction left unmatched. The CDR3 runs 15 residues. CDR1 is SEHNR, CDR2 FQNEAQ, per germline (reference sequence). In DNA, the CDR3 is TGTGCCAGCAGCTTACAAGCACAGGGGACCTACGAGCAGTACTTC. Residues: CASSLQAQGTYEQYF.

The chain uses TRBV5-1 and TRBJ2-7; no clear D. This CDR3 region has 12 residues. Trimming removed 3 bases at V and 6 bases at J, with 10 bases between. Germline CDR1 and CDR2: SGHRS and YFSETQ. The CDR3 here is CASSSGDREQYF. The CDR3 region has the DNA TGCGCCAGCAGCTCCGGAGATCGCGAGCAGTACTTC.

With regard to this clone: Other DNA sequences of this sample code for an identical CDR3. The genes are TRBV30 and TRBJ2-1; 8 positions match TRBD2. Germline values: CDR1 GTSNPN, CDR2 SVGIG (reference sequence). With 0 bases clipped from V and 4 bases from J, the junction kept 5 bases outside the gene matches. This CDR3 contains 15 residues. CDR3 DNA: TGTGCCTGGAGTGTAGGTACTAGCGGTTACAATGAGCAGTTCTTC. Protein product: CAWSVGTSGYNEQFF.

The rearrangement links TRBV5-1 to TRBJ2-5, with 7 nucleotides matching TRBD1. Germline CDR1 and CDR2: SGHRS and YFSETQ. V was pared by 4 bases and J by 5 bases, with 8 bases of the junction left unmatched. The CDR3 is made up of 14 amino acids. CDR3 sequence: CASSRDSLSETQYF. The CDR3 nucleotides are TGCGCCAGCAGCCGGGACAGCCTCTCGGAGACCCAGTACTTC.